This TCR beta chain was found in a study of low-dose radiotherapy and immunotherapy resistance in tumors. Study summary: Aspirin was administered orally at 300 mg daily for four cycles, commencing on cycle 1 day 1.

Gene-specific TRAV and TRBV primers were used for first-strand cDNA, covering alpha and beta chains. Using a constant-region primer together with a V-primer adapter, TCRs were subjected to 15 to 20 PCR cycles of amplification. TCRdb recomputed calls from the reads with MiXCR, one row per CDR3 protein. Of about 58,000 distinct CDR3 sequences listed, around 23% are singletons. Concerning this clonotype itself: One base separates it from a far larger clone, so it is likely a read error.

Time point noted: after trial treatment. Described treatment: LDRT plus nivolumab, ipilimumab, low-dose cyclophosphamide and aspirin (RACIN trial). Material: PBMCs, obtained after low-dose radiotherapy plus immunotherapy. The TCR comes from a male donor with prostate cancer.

The CDR3 here is CASSLTGVSYEQFF. The CDR3 nucleotides are TGCGCCAGCAGCTTGACAGGGGTCTCCTACGAGCAGTTCTTC. The gene calls are TRBV5-1 and TRBJ2-1; 7 nucleotides agree with TRBD1. The CDR3 totals 14 residues. Per the germline V gene, CDR1 is SGHRS and CDR2 is YFSETQ. The J segment lost 10 bases and the V segment lost 1 base, leaving 8 bases of the junction unmatched.